Described below is a single T cell receptor beta chain sequence and its context. This specimen belongs to a study of blood T cell repertoires in COVID-19. Study-level background: Nucleic acid was either cDNA or gDNA, and it came from T cells, B-cell-depleted T cells, or PBMCs.

CDR3 length: 13 residues. Deletions cut 3 bases from V and 5 bases from J, with 8 bases between. Germline CDR1 and CDR2: KGHSH and LQKENI. Per the study methods: Nucleated cell counts were estimated from reference gene primer amplification. Clones were read by immunoSEQ multiplex PCR, and TCRdb kept only the in-frame ones, dropping some. That table is the source of V, J and clone size, and D and trimming were worked out from the DNA. The sample carries around 180,000 clones, more than 70% recorded once. V gene TRBV18 combines with J gene TRBJ1-5, with D uncertain. This receptor was taken from a woman aged 80 or older with active or convalescent COVID-19. The sequenced sample was peripheral blood. CDR3 DNA sequence: TGTGCCAGCTCACCGCAGTTCGATCAGCCCCAGCATTTT. Encoded protein: CASSPQFDQPQHF.